This T cell receptor beta chain was found in a study of T cells in Graves' hyperthyroidism and ophthalmopathy. General study points: A 13 V-J model separated ophthalmopathy from stable hyperthyroidism.

Trimming shortened V by 2 bases and J by 1 base, and 8 bases separated the two germline ends. Looked up from germline, CDR1 is LNHDA and CDR2 is SQIVND (reference sequence). This CDR3 is built from 14 residues. Template material for amplifying TCR beta CDR3 regions consisted of RNA transcripts. Carried out on the TCR CDR3, a first-round RT-PCR used the HTBI primer set. One entry per CDR3 protein, called by TCRdb with MiXCR from the multiplex PCR reads. The sample has approximately 590,000 distinct CDR3 sequences, about a sixth seen once; the top ten hold 6.5% to 8%. Comment on this clonotype: Its antigen is unknown.

This clonotype was obtained from a young woman with Graves' hyperthyroidism. This chain uses TRBV19 with TRBJ2-5; D is unresolved. The sequenced material came from blood. The CDR3 DNA reads TGTGCCAGTAGTATAAAGGACGGCCAAGAGACCCAGTACTTC. It encodes CASSIKDGQETQYF.